One T cell receptor (beta chain) is described in this entry. Its antigen is undetermined. With 0 bases removed from V and 0 bases from J, the gap between germline ends came to 19 bases. The CDR3 is 18 residues long. Germline CDR1 and CDR2: SGHRS and YFSETQ. No patient had autoimmune disease or received systemic immunosuppression. The sample is drawn from a study of OX40 agonist ivuxolimab in advanced cancers. Study summary: Partial responses occurred in Three dose-escalation patients, one with hepatocellular carcinoma and two with cutaneous melanoma.

Study outcomes and limitations: Among the lowest peripheral clonal expansion occurred in 0.1-3.0 mg/kg partial responders.

Assay: immunoSEQ multiplex PCR; the TCRdb copy retains only in-frame clones and omits some. Among more than 25,000 clones listed, less than 90% were seen once. The clonotype comes from an adult with an advanced solid tumor such as melanoma, head and neck, liver or kidney cancer. The chain employs TRBV5-1 and TRBJ2-7, with D unresolved. The sequences come from CD4+ or CD8+ T cells sorted from blood, collected in a trial of the OX40 agonist ivuxolimab. The CDR3 reads CASSLAPVAVSSSYEQYF. In DNA form, the CDR3 reads TGCGCCAGCAGCTTGGCCCCTGTCGCAGTCTCTAGCTCCTACGAGCAGTACTTC.